This TCR beta chain emerged from a study of Ad26.COV2.S vaccination and SARS-CoV-2 variants. Concerning this clone itself: Its antigen remains unknown.

Treatment in this sample: roughly 18 received Ad26.COV2.S at low or high dose, single or two shots; a few received placebo; per-sample allocation not given. Sampling was done on day 63 after the first vaccine or placebo injection. The CDR3 extends over 15 amino acids. V lost 1 base and J 2 bases, leaving 8 bases between the germline ends. CDR1 is MDHEN and CDR2 is SYDVKM in the germline V gene. Study-level findings and limits: Greater spike-specific TCR breadth was seen in vaccine recipients than in placebo recipients.

Using immunoSEQ multiplex PCR, the repertoire was profiled, and TCRdb retains in-frame clones only, with some absent. The sample lists over 400,000 clones, around 93% occurring once. This rearrangement joins TRBV28 to TRBJ2-2; no definite D call. The clonotype originates from a person between 18 and 60 years old who received the Ad26.COV2.S COVID-19 vaccine or a placebo. This material consisted of peripheral blood, taken in a trial of Ad26.COV2.S vaccine versus placebo. CDR3 in DNA: TGTGCCAGCAGTTTATTGTCGGGTAACACCGGGGAGCTGTTTTTT. Translation: CASSLLSGNTGELFF. Using reference TRBV28 and TRBJ2-2 for the parts outside the CDR3, the full variable domain is DVKVTQSSRYLVKRTGEKVFLECVQDMDHENMFWYRQDPGLGLRLIYFSYDVKMKEKGDIPEGYSVSREKKERFSLILESASTNQTSMYLCASSLLSGNTGELFFGEGSRLTVL.